Listed here are 20 T cell receptor beta chains from one sample, sequenced in a study of T cell clones after liver transplantation. The assay was immunoSEQ multiplex PCR, and TCRdb's table has in-frame clones only and misses some. The table lists approximately 55,000 clones, 55% to 75% of them singletons. Sequencing was performed on CD4+ T cells from blood, taken more than 52 months after liver transplant. The source is a human patient who received a liver transplant. Some T cells may be the graft donor's.

A single count supports this clone. V usage is TRBV28 and J usage is TRBJ1-5, with TRBD1 matching over 7 bases. CDR1 and CDR2 from the germline V gene are MDHEN and SYDVKM. CDR3 size: 16 residues. V shed 0 bases and J 3 bases; nucleotides not matched to a gene: 5. DNA for the CDR3: TGTGCCAGCAGTTTATGGCAGGGGGAGGTCAATCAGCCCCAGCATTTT. Translation gives CASSLWQGEVNQPQHF.

This clone is a singleton in its sample. The chain employs TRBV7-8 and TRBJ2-1, with 7 nucleotides matching TRBD1. The CDR3 consists of 15 residues. With V trimmed by 1 base and J by 7 bases, 7 bases remained unmatched. Germline CDR1 is SGHVS and CDR2 is FQNEAQ. The CDR3 protein is CASSLVGTEMNEQFF. The CDR3 nucleotides read TGTGCCAGCAGCTTAGTAGGGACAGAGATGAATGAGCAGTTCTTC.

This chain joins TRBV4-2 and TRBJ1-4; D unresolved. V lost 0 bases, J lost 7 bases, and 12 bases lay in between. The V gene's germline CDR1 is LGHNA and CDR2 YNFKEQ. The length of the CDR3 is 15 residues. CDR3 in DNA: TGTGCCAGCAGCCAAGATCGGGGAGGTCGTGAAAAACTGTTTTTT. Protein sequence: CASSQDRGGREKLFF.

This chain joins TRBV28 and TRBJ1-6; no clear D gene. V gave up 4 bases and J gave up 10 bases, with 20 bases separating them. CDR3 length: 16 residues. CDR1 and CDR2 (germline): MDHEN, SYDVKM. The CDR3 is CASSSTSTAYESPLHF. The CDR3 DNA follows: TGTGCCAGCAGTTCTACGTCGACGGCCTACGAATCACCCCTCCACTTT.

This clone occurred once. This CDR3 is CASSQDGTPNTGELFF. Here the CDR3 DNA reads TGTGCCAGCAGCCAAGATGGGACACCGAACACCGGGGAGCTGTTTTTT. The rearrangement joins TRBV14 to TRBJ2-2; possibly TRBD1 for D (6 bases). Trimming stripped 0 bases from V and 0 bases from J, with 8 bases between. This CDR3 comprises 16 residues. Germline CDR1 reads SGHDN; CDR2 reads FVKESK.

The J gene is TRBJ2-1, the V gene TRBV6-5; D ambiguous. The germline CDR1 and CDR2 sequences are MNHEY and SVGAGI. The CDR3 is 15 residues long. The ends were cut back, 3 bases at V and 0 bases at J, with 9 bases in the middle. The CDR3 DNA follows: TGTGCCAGCAGTTATCAAGTGAGCTCCTACAATGAGCAGTTCTTC. Its translation: CASSYQVSSYNEQFF.

The V call is TRBV19, the J call TRBJ1-4; D unresolved. The CDR3 extends over 15 amino acids. Germline CDR1 is LNHDA and CDR2 is SQIVND (reference sequence). Trimming shortened V by 7 bases and J by 4 bases, and 16 bases separated the two germline ends. CDR3 nucleotides: TGTGCCAGTATTCCCCGACCAGGAGGTAATGAAAAACTGTTTTTT. This encodes CASIPRPGGNEKLFF.

The table lists this clone with a count of one. This chain links TRBV27 with TRBJ1-6; D ambiguous. This CDR3 region has 16 residues. V shed 0 bases and J shed 7 bases, with 13 bases lying between them. Germline-derived CDR1 and CDR2 are MNHEY and SMNVEV (reference sequence). In DNA, the CDR3 is TGTGCCAGCAGTTTATCTGGCGACGGGAGGAATTCACCCCTCCACTTT. Amino acid sequence: CASSLSGDGRNSPLHF.

This clone came up once. The chain combines TRBV2 with TRBJ1-4, with no clear D. The length of the CDR3 is 16 residues. The germline gives CDR1 SNHLY, CDR2 FYNNEI. V lost 2 bases to trimming and J lost 4 bases, with 14 bases between them. In nucleotides, the CDR3 is TGTGCCAGCAGTGAAACCCCACCTGGTGTTAATGAAAAACTGTTTTTT. It specifies CASSETPPGVNEKLFF.

The chain uses TRBV6-5 and TRBJ1-6; unclear D gene. V was pared by 0 bases and J by 6 bases, with 6 bases between. The germline CDR1 and CDR2 sequences are MNHEY and SVGAGI. This CDR3 has 14 amino acids. CDR3 in DNA: TGTGCCAGCAGTTACTCCTCCGGTAATTCACCCCTCCACTTT. It yields the protein CASSYSSGNSPLHF.

The chain employs TRBV18 and TRBJ1-1; D is uncertain. Germline assignment: CDR1 KGHSH and CDR2 LQKENI. This CDR3 has 13 residues. V gave up 6 bases and J gave up 1 base, with 9 bases separating them. This CDR3 reads CASSIRQNTEAFF. The CDR3 DNA follows: TGTGCCAGCTCTATAAGACAGAACACTGAAGCTTTCTTT.

CDR3 coding DNA: TGCGCCAGCAGCATTGGATCCTTCGGGGCCAACGTCCTGACTTTC. It codes for CASSIGSFGANVLTF. The chain employs TRBV5-1 and TRBJ2-6; D is unresolved. The CDR3 is 15 residues long. V was trimmed by 4 bases and J by 4 bases, leaving 12 bases between them. CDR1 and CDR2 from the germline V gene are SGHRS and YFSETQ.

The genes are TRBV5-1 and TRBJ2-3, with 15 positions matching TRBD2. Germline CDR1 SGHRS, CDR2 YFSETQ. Trimming at V came to 3 bases and at J to 5 bases, leaving 7 bases not matched to a gene. The CDR3 totals 17 residues. The CDR3 DNA is TGCGCCAGCAGCTCCGGACTAGCGGGGGGGCAGGGAGATACGCAGTATTTT. Translated, it gives CASSSGLAGGQGDTQYF.

The chain joins TRBV6-1 to TRBJ2-5; 13 bases fit TRBD2. The CDR3 is 15 residues long. The germline V gene has CDR1 MNHNS and CDR2 SASEGT. V was pared by 6 bases and J by 5 bases, with 6 bases of the junction left unmatched. For the CDR3, the DNA is TGTGCCAGCAGGATGACTAGCGGGGGGCCCGAGACCCAGTACTTC. This translates into CASRMTSGGPETQYF.

This clone was observed a few times. The V gene is TRBV19, the J gene TRBJ2-7; TRBD1 might be the D (6 bases). Germline loops: CDR1 LNHDA, CDR2 SQIVND (reference sequence). V was trimmed by 5 bases and J by 5 bases, leaving 13 bases between them. The CDR3 spans 13 residues. CDR3 coding DNA: TGTGCCAGTAGTGCCCAGAGGACAGACGAGCAGTACTTC. Protein product: CASSAQRTDEQYF.

CDR3 sequence (DNA): TGCGCCAGCAGCCAGATGGGACAGGCTGGCACCGGGGAGCTGTTTTTT. Its translation: CASSQMGQAGTGELFF. The rearrangement uses TRBV5-1 and TRBJ2-2; 8 nucleotides agree with TRBD1. This CDR3 is 16 amino acids long. Germline V gene lookup returns CDR1 SGHRS and CDR2 YFSETQ. The J segment lost 4 bases and the V segment lost 4 bases, leaving 9 bases of the junction unmatched.

V is TRBV6-1 and J is TRBJ1-3; D remains unclear. Germline V gives CDR1 MNHNS, CDR2 SASEGT. Deletions cut 2 bases from V and 4 bases from J, with 12 bases between. CDR3 length: 15 residues. Here the CDR3 reads CASSERPFVGNTIYF. The CDR3 DNA follows: TGTGCCAGCAGTGAACGACCCTTTGTAGGAAACACCATATATTTT.

The chain links TRBV27 to TRBJ2-7; TRBD1 aligns across 7 bases. The CDR3 is 14 amino acids. Per germline, CDR1 MNHEY and CDR2 SMNVEV (reference sequence). The ends lost 4 bases at V and 0 bases at J; junction bases unmatched: 3. CDR3 sequence (DNA): TGTGCCAGCAGTTCGACAGGGCCCTCCTACGAGCAGTACTTC. Encoded protein: CASSSTGPSYEQYF.

J is TRBJ2-3 and V is TRBV5-4, with TRBD2 matching 12 bases. V was clipped by 5 bases and J by 2 bases; unmatched bases: 3. The CDR3 length is 15 residues. The germline CDR1 and CDR2 sequences are SGHNT and YYREEE (reference sequence). DNA for the CDR3: TGTGCCAGCAGGCCTAGCGGGGGGGCCACAGATACGCAGTATTTT. Encoded protein: CASRPSGGATDTQYF. The full variable domain, in which reference TRBV5-4 and TRBJ2-3 provide the parts outside the CDR3, is ETGVTQSPTHLIKTRGQQVTLRCSSQSGHNTVSWYQQALGQGPQFIFQYYREEENGRGNFPPRFSGLQFPNYSSELNVNALELDDSALYLCASRPSGGATDTQYFGPGTRLTVL.

This clone showed up just a few times. The gene calls are TRBV6-5 and TRBJ2-7; D unclear. The CDR3 covers 13 residues. Trimming removed 2 bases at V and 0 bases at J, with 5 bases between. Germline V gives CDR1 MNHEY, CDR2 SVGAGI. This CDR3 reads CASSYQVSYEQYF. In DNA form, the CDR3 reads TGTGCCAGCAGTTACCAGGTCTCCTACGAGCAGTACTTC.